The 18 T cell receptor beta chains reported below all come from one sample, sequenced in a study of Ad26.COV2.S vaccination and SARS-CoV-2 variants (dated by TCRdb to 2020 to 2022). The treatment or condition tag for this specimen amounts to: 19 received Ad26.COV2.S at low or high dose, single or two shots; several received placebo; per-sample allocation not given. For vaccine and placebo recipients, the sequenced repertoires came from samples collected on day 63 after the first injection. Libraries were prepared through the immunoSEQ multiplex PCR assay. Entries here come from immuneACCESS through TCRdb and include only in-frame sequences with V and J called. Some clones fail to appear in such tables; in the studies checked, an unresolved V gene covers under half of the shortfall, and the cause of the remainder is unknown. In all, the sample holds about 470,000 clones, and 90% of those were seen once. The ten largest clones take up 4.3% of the sample.

The specimen comprised peripheral blood, sampled in a trial of Ad26.COV2.S vaccine versus placebo. The receptors shown here come from a person aged 18-60 years who received the Ad26.COV2.S COVID-19 vaccine or a placebo.

This sequence joins TRBV7-9 and TRBJ1-3; D uncertain. Germline lookup yields CDR1 SEHNR and CDR2 FQNEAQ (reference sequence). The CDR3 totals 17 residues. Deletions cut 1 base from V and 0 bases from J, with 13 bases between. As DNA, the CDR3 is TGTGCCAGCAGCTTAGGGCAGAACTCACTCTCTGGAAACACCATATATTTT. Translated, it gives CASSLGQNSLSGNTIYF.

The J gene is TRBJ2-2, the V gene TRBV4-2; 11 nucleotides match TRBD2. Germline assignment: CDR1 LGHNA and CDR2 YNFKEQ. The CDR3 consists of 17 residues. Germline trimming cut 1 base from V and 7 bases from J; bases unmatched to any gene: 8. In DNA, the CDR3 is TGTGCCAGCAGCCAAGTCCTAGCGGGAGGCCTTGGCGGGGAGCTGTTTTTT. Protein product: CASSQVLAGGLGGELFF.

The chain employs TRBV28 and TRBJ2-3; 7 bases agree with TRBD1. Germline CDR1 MDHEN, CDR2 SYDVKM. Trimming at V came to 6 bases and at J to 11 bases, leaving 8 bases not matched to a gene. The CDR3 is 12 amino acids. The CDR3 coding sequence is TGTGCCAGCAGGGATTGGACAGGCAGGCAGTATTTT. Its protein product is CASRDWTGRQYF.

Here the CDR3 DNA reads TGTGCCAGCAGTCTCCAATCGGGGGTTGAGCAGTTCTTC. Protein product: CASSLQSGVEQFF. The V gene is TRBV6-2 or TRBV6-3, the J gene TRBJ2-1; D may be TRBD2 (6 bases). V was trimmed by 5 bases and J by 9 bases, leaving 14 bases between them. The CDR3 spans 13 residues. The V gene's germline CDR1 is MNHEY and CDR2 SVGEGT.

This chain links TRBV9 with TRBJ2-1, with TRBD2 identical over 7 bases. Germline V gene lookup returns CDR1 SGDLS and CDR2 YYNGEE. The CDR3 spans 16 residues. The trim removed 3 bases at V and 0 bases at J, leaving 6 bases unmatched. CDR3 DNA: TGTGCCAGCAGCGCCCCGAGCGGGAACTCCTACAATGAGCAGTTCTTC. Encoded protein: CASSAPSGNSYNEQFF.

This clone was seen just once. The gene calls are TRBV10-3 and TRBJ2-1; perhaps D is TRBD1 or TRBD2 (5 bases each). The V gene lost 4 bases and the J gene lost 5 bases, with 15 bases spanning the gap. Germline V gives CDR1 ENHRY, CDR2 SYGVKD. The CDR3 sequence is 15 residues long. CDR3 residues: CAISVSVGRNNEQFF. Here the CDR3 DNA reads TGTGCCATCAGTGTATCCGTGGGACGGAACAATGAGCAGTTCTTC.

This clone came up a few times. The genes are TRBV19 and TRBJ1-1; 10 bases match TRBD1. With V trimmed by 6 bases and J by 1 base, 5 bases remained unmatched. The CDR3 has 15 amino acids. Looked up from germline, CDR1 is LNHDA and CDR2 is SQIVND (reference sequence). CDR3 loop: CASRATGGQNTEAFF. The CDR3, as DNA: TGTGCCAGTAGGGCGACAGGGGGCCAGAACACTGAAGCTTTCTTT.

The genes are TRBV27 and TRBJ1-2; D is perhaps TRBD1 (5 bases). The CDR3 covers 17 residues. V was shortened by 6 bases and J by 1 base, with 21 bases between the two germline ends. Germline V lookup: CDR1 MNHEY, CDR2 SMNVEV (reference sequence). The CDR3 nucleotides read TGTGCCAGCAGATCCAGAATGGGGCAGCCCTTTAACTATGGCTACACCTTC. Its translation is CASRSRMGQPFNYGYTF.

The rearrangement joins TRBV3-1 (or the pseudogene TRBV3-2) to TRBJ2-3; 11 nucleotides line up with TRBD2. Germline V gene lookup returns CDR1 LGHDT and CDR2 YNNKEL (reference sequence). After removal of 1 base from V and 5 bases from J, the junction contained 5 bases not matched to a gene. The CDR3 contains 16 residues. The DNA for the CDR3 is TGTGCCAGCAGCCAAGCGACTAGCGGGAAGGTAGATACGCAGTATTTT. This codes for CASSQATSGKVDTQYF.

The V call is TRBV6-2 or TRBV6-3, the J call TRBJ2-3; D might be TRBD2 (6 bases). The CDR3 is made up of 16 amino acids. V was shortened by 0 bases and J by 2 bases, with 12 bases between the two germline ends. Germline V CDR1 and CDR2: MNHEY, SVGEGT. CDR3 coding DNA: TGTGCCAGCAGTTACTCAGGCGGGACTGACACAGATACGCAGTATTTT. This codes for CASSYSGGTDTDTQYF.

The rearrangement joins TRBV6-2 or TRBV6-3 to TRBJ2-7; 10 bases match TRBD2. V gave up 6 bases and J gave up 2 bases; unmatched junction bases: 4. Germline CDR1 reads MNHEY; CDR2 reads SVGEGT. The CDR3 has 14 amino acids. The CDR3 loop is CASSTSGTTYEQYF. CDR3 nucleotides: TGTGCCAGCAGCACTAGCGGGACAACCTACGAGCAGTACTTC.

The V and J genes are TRBV14 and TRBJ2-7; 11 bases map to TRBD2. Trimming took 5 bases from V and 4 from J; bases not matched to a gene: 16. Germline CDR1 reads SGHDN; CDR2 reads FVKESK. The CDR3 runs 18 residues. CDR3 nucleotide sequence: TGTGCCAGCAGCTACATCAAACCTGGGACTAGCGGTGTATACGAGCAGTACTTC. It yields the protein CASSYIKPGTSGVYEQYF.

V is TRBV9 and J is TRBJ2-1; 11 nucleotides line up with TRBD2. The V gene's germline CDR1 is SGDLS and CDR2 YYNGEE. CDR3 length: 14 amino acids. V was pared by 3 bases and J by 5 bases, with 1 base of the junction left unmatched. CDR3: CASSALAGDNEQFF. The CDR3 DNA is TGTGCCAGCAGCGCACTAGCGGGGGACAATGAGCAGTTCTTC.

The V call is TRBV6-6, the J call TRBJ1-5; no reliable D call. The CDR3 totals 16 residues. Trimming pared 0 bases from V and 1 base from J, leaving 10 bases between. Germline V gene sequence: CDR1 MNHNY, CDR2 SVGAGI (reference sequence). The CDR3 loop reads CASSYSVPRSNQPQHF. Written as DNA, the CDR3 is TGTGCCAGCAGTTACTCCGTACCGAGGAGCAATCAGCCCCAGCATTTT.

This clone has a count of ten or more. The V and J genes are TRBV9 and TRBJ1-1; D not resolved. The CDR3 consists of 13 residues. Germline V gene data show CDR1 as SGDLS and CDR2 as YYNGEE. Trimming stripped 4 bases from V and 6 bases from J, with 13 bases between. The CDR3 nucleotides read TGTGCCAGCAGCCTACTTTTGGGCGCTGAAGCTTTCTTT. The encoded protein is CASSLLLGAEAFF.

The chain is built from TRBV6-2 or TRBV6-3 and TRBJ2-5; 11 bases map to TRBD2. This CDR3 has 16 amino acids. The V gene's germline CDR1 is MNHEY and CDR2 SVGEGT. The V gene end was trimmed by 2 bases and the J gene end by 2 bases; junction bases not matched to a gene: 4. The CDR3 region has the DNA TGTGCCAGCAGTTACCTGGGACTAGCGGAGCAAGAGACCCAGTACTTC. Its translation: CASSYLGLAEQETQYF.

This chain connects TRBV12-3 or TRBV12-4 to TRBJ1-2, with 7 bases fitting TRBD1. This CDR3 comprises 13 residues. V was clipped by 6 bases and J by 7 bases; unmatched bases: 8. The CDR3 sequence is CASSNDRVSGYTF. DNA of the CDR3: TGTGCCAGCAGCAATGACAGGGTCTCTGGCTACACCTTC.

The chain links TRBV5-4 to TRBJ2-1, with 8 bases matching TRBD2. The CDR3 consists of 16 residues. The V segment lost 5 bases and the J segment 0 bases; nucleotides outside the gene matches: 7. Germline CDR1 reads SGHNT; CDR2 reads YYREEE (reference sequence). This CDR3 reads CASSSEAGVSYNEQFF. CDR3 coding DNA: TGTGCCAGCAGTTCAGAAGCGGGAGTCTCCTACAATGAGCAGTTCTTC. Together with reference TRBV5-4 and TRBJ2-1, the CDR3 gives the full variable domain: ETGVTQSPTHLIKTRGQQVTLRCSSQSGHNTVSWYQQALGQGPQFIFQYYREEENGRGNFPPRFSGLQFPNYSSELNVNALELDDSALYLCASSSEAGVSYNEQFFGPGTRLTVL.